Listed below are T cell receptor beta chains from one sample, sequenced in a study of technical replicates of blood from a few donors. Method: immunoSEQ multiplex PCR; TCRdb's copy keeps in-frame clones and lacks some. The top ten clones hold approximately 0.2% of a sample with tens of thousands of clones, just under 97% of them seen once. Sequenced input: T cells isolated from PBMCs. These receptors all come from a human donor in good health. Both conserved end residues are part of each CDR3.

v_gene: TRBV6-1; j_gene: TRBJ1-2; CDR3aa: CASRSGYYGYTF
v_gene: TRBV11-2; j_gene: TRBJ1-2; CDR3aa: CASSLGPTGYPDYGYTF
v_gene: TRBV7-9; j_gene: TRBJ2-7; CDR3aa: CASSTTLALEDSYEQYF
v_gene: TRBV27; j_gene: TRBJ1-4; CDR3aa: CASSPQNWYTNEKLFF
v_gene: TRBV7-8; j_gene: TRBJ1-5; CDR3aa: CASSSWRPLFFGNQPQHF
v_gene: TRBV11-2; j_gene: TRBJ1-1; CDR3aa: CASSKKGQGGRSEAFF
v_gene: TRBV9; j_gene: TRBJ2-2; CDR3aa: CASSAYIPIPGQSYTGELFF
v_gene: TRBV2; j_gene: TRBJ1-2; CDR3aa: CASSGRRQDGYTF
v_gene: TRBV4-1; j_gene: TRBJ1-1; CDR3aa: CASSQAGSGRGTSGLVAFF
v_gene: TRBV6-5; j_gene: TRBJ1-3; CDR3aa: CASQGAYSGNTIYF
v_gene: TRBV5-1; j_gene: TRBJ1-4; CDR3aa: CASSDWGNRGQGPIKLFF
v_gene: TRBV11-1; j_gene: TRBJ2-1; CDR3aa: CASSSRGGGFNNEQFF
v_gene: TRBV11-2; j_gene: TRBJ1-2; CDR3aa: CASSSPRQDRAFYGYTF
v_gene: TRBV25-1; j_gene: TRBJ2-2; CDR3aa: CASTLAGGSHGELFF
v_gene: TRBV30; j_gene: TRBJ2-7; CDR3aa: CAWRGTAGEWYF
v_gene: TRBV18; j_gene: TRBJ1-5; CDR3aa: CASSPFPRGSNQPQHF
v_gene: TRBV7-9; j_gene: TRBJ1-4; CDR3aa: CASSSGVAVNEKLFF
v_gene: TRBV6-5; j_gene: TRBJ2-5; CDR3aa: CASSHGQAQETQYF
v_gene: TRBV30; j_gene: TRBJ1-6; CDR3aa: CAWSRGSGSYNSPLHF
v_gene: TRBV7-6; j_gene: TRBJ1-3; CDR3aa: CASSFLDRPPGNTIYF
v_gene: TRBV2; j_gene: TRBJ2-5; CDR3aa: CASSVAKETQYF
v_gene: TRBV19; j_gene: TRBJ2-5; CDR3aa: CASSTPGTVETQYF
v_gene: TRBV2; j_gene: TRBJ2-5; CDR3aa: CASSVVETQYF
v_gene: TRBV7-9; j_gene: TRBJ1-2; CDR3aa: CASSFGSTGGDGYTF
v_gene: TRBV12-5; j_gene: TRBJ2-5; CDR3aa: CASGPGTSGSGTQYF
v_gene: TRBV5-1; j_gene: TRBJ2-5; CDR3aa: CASSGGRTGGRQETQYF
v_gene: TRBV6-5; j_gene: TRBJ2-1; CDR3aa: CASSYLIAGHNEQFF
v_gene: TRBV6-6; j_gene: TRBJ2-2; CDR3aa: CASRASYTGELFF
v_gene: TRBV4-1; j_gene: TRBJ1-2; CDR3aa: CASSQVNRPGYTF
v_gene: TRBV10-1; j_gene: TRBJ2-3; CDR3aa: CASSPGLGQDTQYF
v_gene: TRBV30; j_gene: TRBJ2-7; CDR3aa: CAWVVFPLERSGSGQVLHEQYF
v_gene: TRBV27; j_gene: TRBJ1-1; CDR3aa: CASSWAGWSRDTEAFF
v_gene: TRBV15; j_gene: TRBJ2-1; CDR3aa: CATSTSGGNNEQFF
v_gene: TRBV5-6; j_gene: TRBJ2-7; CDR3aa: CASSLNGRTYEQYF
v_gene: TRBV4-2; j_gene: TRBJ1-2; CDR3aa: CASSFNLQGEHYGYTF
v_gene: TRBV25-1; j_gene: TRBJ1-2; CDR3aa: CASSSPGTGDYGYTF
v_gene: TRBV29-1; j_gene: TRBJ2-5; CDR3aa: CSVADTGSKETQYF
v_gene: TRBV7-3; j_gene: TRBJ1-1; CDR3aa: CASSETGGEAFF
v_gene: TRBV29-1; j_gene: TRBJ1-3; CDR3aa: CSASDNSGNTIYF
v_gene: TRBV29-1; j_gene: TRBJ1-2; CDR3aa: CSVAEGHLAGDRGYTF
v_gene: TRBV2; j_gene: TRBJ1-1; CDR3aa: CASSAMGGNTEAFF
v_gene: TRBV7-8; j_gene: TRBJ1-1; CDR3aa: CASSPEHPNTEAFF
v_gene: TRBV30; j_gene: TRBJ2-5; CDR3aa: CAWSGGQGRQETQYF
v_gene: TRBV27; j_gene: TRBJ1-2; CDR3aa: CASSLSRNYGYTF
v_gene: TRBV5-6; j_gene: TRBJ2-2; CDR3aa: CASSSTGGVTGELFF
v_gene: TRBV6-6; j_gene: TRBJ2-1; CDR3aa: CASSSTRAEQFF
v_gene: TRBV4-1; j_gene: TRBJ1-4; CDR3aa: CASSLLRPIGGRVDEKLFF
v_gene: TRBV7-2; j_gene: TRBJ1-1; CDR3aa: CASSRGTYGSRQEAFF
v_gene: TRBV5-1; j_gene: TRBJ1-2; CDR3aa: CASSLGIRTGLGYTF
v_gene: TRBV7-9; j_gene: TRBJ1-1; CDR3aa: CASRWTGGGDTEAFF
v_gene: TRBV7-7; j_gene: TRBJ2-2; CDR3aa: CASSPLFGRSTGELFF
v_gene: TRBV5-1; j_gene: TRBJ2-4; CDR3aa: CASSLAGGAKNIQYF
v_gene: TRBV10-1; j_gene: TRBJ2-2; CDR3aa: CASSRTELFF
v_gene: TRBV28; j_gene: TRBJ2-2; CDR3aa: CASSLHSNTGELFF
v_gene: TRBV2; j_gene: TRBJ2-2; CDR3aa: CASSVVTNTGELFF